This T cell receptor beta chain was recovered during a study of control samples from healthy donors and cancer patients. This CDR3 is 16 amino acids long. The ends lost 4 bases at V and 6 bases at J; junction bases unmatched: 11. The germline V gene has CDR1 SGHNT and CDR2 YENEEA. Sequencing was performed with immunoSEQ multiplex PCR; in TCRdb, only in-frame clones are kept and a portion is missing. The sample consists of 120,000 to 150,000 clones, about 89% of them appearing once. This clone was seen only once. Sample: blood. This clonotype was sampled from a young man in good health. The chain joins TRBV11-3 to TRBJ2-7; TRBD1 agrees at 11 bases. The CDR3 coding sequence is TGTGCCAGCAGCTCGGGACAGGGGGTCGACTGGGGCGAGCAGTACTTC. It is translated as CASSSGQGVDWGEQYF.